The 20 T cell receptor beta chains reported below all come from one sample, sequenced in a study of shared clonotypes between healthy human individuals. Assay used: immunoSEQ multiplex PCR; TCRdb lists only in-frame clones, some missing. This repertoire shows about 1,800,000 clones, about 95% found once; its top ten account for under 1.5%. CD8 cells regarded as naive lacked CD45RO, were positively chosen for CCR7, and omitted terminally differentiated effector memory CD45RA+ cells. The sample taken for sequencing was naive CD8+ T cells sorted from blood. The source is a man younger than 30 in good health.

This chain connects TRBV4-1 to TRBJ2-5; TRBD2 aligns across 7 bases. Germline V gene sequence: CDR1 MGHRA, CDR2 YSYEKL. The CDR3 covers 14 residues. V trimming: 3 bases; J trimming: 5 bases; junction bases outside the gene matches: 6. In DNA form, the CDR3 reads TGCGCCAGCAGCCAGATGGGAGGGTGGGAGACCCAGTACTTC. As protein: CASSQMGGWETQYF.

The chain is built from TRBV2 and TRBJ2-3, with TRBD2 identical over 8 bases. The V gene's germline CDR1 is SNHLY and CDR2 FYNNEI. The CDR3 consists of 15 residues. Germline trimming cut 5 bases from V and 0 bases from J; bases unmatched to any gene: 4. The CDR3 reads CASSTSGISTDTQYF. The CDR3 bases are TGTGCCAGCAGTACTAGCGGAATTAGCACAGATACGCAGTATTTT.

This chain uses TRBV4-1 with TRBJ2-5; D remains unclear. Germline V gene lookup returns CDR1 MGHRA and CDR2 YSYEKL. The V and J ends lost 1 base and 1 base respectively, with 10 bases between them. The length of the CDR3 is 15 residues. CDR3 DNA: TGCGCCAGCAGCCAAGTATTCAGTGGCCAAGAGACCCAGTACTTC. It translates to CASSQVFSGQETQYF.

The chain employs TRBV10-3 and TRBJ1-1; a weak D match, TRBD1 (5 bases). The germline V and J ends were trimmed by 3 bases and 3 bases, with 14 bases remaining between them. Germline values: CDR1 ENHRY, CDR2 SYGVKD. The CDR3 runs to 15 residues. CDR3: CAISDLRAADTEAFF. The CDR3 coding sequence is TGTGCCATCAGTGACCTCAGGGCGGCGGACACTGAAGCTTTCTTT.

The J gene is TRBJ1-1, the V gene TRBV30, with D perhaps TRBD1 (6 bases). Trimming stripped 0 bases from V and 4 bases from J, with 9 bases between. Looked up from germline, CDR1 is GTSNPN and CDR2 is SVGIG (reference sequence). This CDR3 has 13 amino acids. The CDR3 is CAWSVDRPTEAFF. DNA of the CDR3: TGTGCCTGGAGTGTCGACAGGCCCACTGAAGCTTTCTTT.

Points on this clone: Other DNA sequences of this sample code for an identical CDR3. DNA for the CDR3: TGCGCCAGCAGCCAAGGGACTAGCAGCTACGAGCAGTACTTC. Its protein product is CASSQGTSSYEQYF. The rearrangement joins TRBV4-3 to TRBJ2-7, with 8 bases identical to TRBD2. The CDR3 is made up of 14 amino acids. V shed 1 base and J 3 bases; nucleotides not matched to a gene: 2. Germline CDR1 reads LGHNA; CDR2 reads YSLEER.

The CDR3 is CASSDTEGGNTIYF. The CDR3 coding sequence is TGTGCCAGCAGTGACACGGAAGGAGGAAACACCATATATTTT. V and J are TRBV6-1 and TRBJ1-3, with D unresolved. The V end lost 3 bases, the J end lost 4 bases, and 10 bases lay between the germline ends. Germline V lookup: CDR1 MNHNS, CDR2 SASEGT. The CDR3 spans 14 residues.

V usage is TRBV6-1 and J usage is TRBJ2-5; 8 bases are a match to TRBD2. This CDR3 has 16 residues. The V gene end was trimmed by 2 bases and the J gene end by 0 bases; junction bases not matched to a gene: 5. Germline V gene lookup returns CDR1 MNHNS and CDR2 SASEGT. CDR3 amino acids: CASSEQEREHQETQYF. The CDR3 nucleotides are TGTGCCAGCAGTGAACAGGAGCGGGAGCACCAAGAGACCCAGTACTTC.

The sample holds a few counts of this clone. J is TRBJ2-7 and V is TRBV6-6; D may match TRBD1 or TRBD2 (5 bases each). Germline V gene lookup returns CDR1 MNHNY and CDR2 SVGAGI (reference sequence). Trimming pared 4 bases from V and 5 bases from J, leaving 12 bases between. This CDR3 spans 13 amino acids. The CDR3 spells CASSLWGSDEQYF. The CDR3 bases are TGTGCCAGCAGTTTATGGGGGAGTGACGAGCAGTACTTC.

V gene TRBV5-4 combines with J gene TRBJ2-1; D possibly corresponds to TRBD1 (5 bases). The CDR3 sequence is 16 residues long. V lost 0 bases and J 0 bases, leaving 10 bases between the germline ends. Germline CDR1 SGHNT, CDR2 YYREEE (reference sequence). The CDR3 loop reads CASSLDRSGSYNEQFF. Written as DNA, the CDR3 is TGTGCCAGCAGCTTGGACAGGTCAGGCTCCTACAATGAGCAGTTCTTC.

As to this clone: At one end, the junction sequence differs from germline, possibly due to a read error. The chain is built from TRBV7-2 and TRBJ2-7; D possibly matches TRBD1 or TRBD2 (5 bases each). CDR1 is SGHTA, CDR2 FQGNSA, per germline. CDR3 length: 14 residues. CDR3 nucleotides: TGTGCCAGCAGTTTAGGGGACGGGATATACGAGCAGTACTTC. Amino acids: CASSLGDGIYEQYF.

The gene calls are TRBV2 and TRBJ2-2; TRBD2 aligns across 16 bases. Losses at the gene ends were 3 bases for V and 6 bases for J; bases not matched to a gene: 4. The CDR3 runs 17 residues. Germline V gene sequence: CDR1 SNHLY, CDR2 FYNNEI. The CDR3 nucleotides read TGTGCCAGCAGTGAGGGACTAGCGGGAGGGATGGCCGGGGAGCTGTTTTTT. As protein: CASSEGLAGGMAGELFF.

The chain carries TRBV13 and TRBJ2-5; tentatively, D is TRBD1 (5 bases). CDR3 length equals 14 residues. Per germline, CDR1 PRHDT and CDR2 FYEKMQ (reference sequence). Trimming shortened V by 5 bases and J by 4 bases, and 14 bases separated the two germline ends. The CDR3 DNA sequence: TGTGCCAGCAGCCTTAAGGGGCTGGGAGAGACCCAGTACTTC. Amino acids: CASSLKGLGETQYF.

The gene calls are TRBV30 and TRBJ1-3; 9 bases are a match to TRBD1. V lost 1 base and J lost 4; bases outside the gene matches: 8. Germline CDR1 reads GTSNPN; CDR2 reads SVGIG (reference sequence). The CDR3 spans 16 residues. The CDR3, as DNA: TGTGCCTGGAGTGAGGTCGGACAGGGGCTCGGAAACACCATATATTTT. Residues: CAWSEVGQGLGNTIYF.

The rearrangement uses TRBV7-8 and TRBJ2-2; D is possibly TRBD2 (6 bases). This CDR3 is 15 amino acids long. V was pared by 4 bases and J by 4 bases, with 13 bases between. CDR1 is SGHVS and CDR2 is FQNEAQ in the germline V gene. Written as DNA, the CDR3 is TGTGCCAGCAGCTCCTACGAGGGAGGCACCGGGGAGCTGTTTTTT. Translated: CASSSYEGGTGELFF.

As regards this clone: Other nucleotide sequences from this sample produce the same CDR3. This chain links TRBV7-9 with TRBJ1-2; 7 bases agree with TRBD1. Losses at the gene ends were 0 bases for V and 5 bases for J; bases not matched to a gene: 3. Germline V gene data show CDR1 as SEHNR and CDR2 as FQNEAQ (reference sequence). The length of the CDR3 is 14 residues. CDR3 amino acids: CASSLAGTAYGYTF. CDR3 nucleotides: TGTGCCAGCAGCTTAGCCGGGACAGCTTATGGCTACACCTTC.

In DNA form, the CDR3 reads TGTGCCAGCAGCTCAATCGTTGGAGGGGTCACCGGGGAGCTGTTTTTT. Amino acids: CASSSIVGGVTGELFF. V gene TRBV5-6 combines with J gene TRBJ2-2; TRBD2 is a possible D gene (6 bases). The V end was cut by 3 bases, the J end by 4 bases, with 16 bases between. The CDR3 has 16 residues. In germline, CDR1 is SGHDT, CDR2 YYEEEE.

The CDR3, as DNA: TGTGCCAGCAGCCTGGGGGTTACTGAGCAGTTCTTC. Translation gives CASSLGVTEQFF. The chain has TRBV28 and TRBJ2-1; D is possibly TRBD1 or TRBD2 (5 bases each). V lost 6 bases, J lost 9 bases, and 12 bases lay in between. The CDR3 has 12 residues. The germline V gene has CDR1 MDHEN and CDR2 SYDVKM.

The V call is TRBV27, the J call TRBJ1-4; D remains unclear. The V gene's germline CDR1 is MNHEY and CDR2 SMNVEV (reference sequence). The CDR3 runs 11 residues. The V end was cut by 6 bases, the J end by 4 bases, with 3 bases between. CDR3 sequence (DNA): TGTGCCAGCAGGGGTAATGAAAAACTGTTTTTT. It yields the protein CASRGNEKLFF.

V gene TRBV5-1 combines with J gene TRBJ2-2; a possible D gene is TRBD1 (5 bases). The germline V gene encodes CDR1 SGHRS and CDR2 YFSETQ. This CDR3 contains 15 residues. V was clipped by 1 base and J by 4 bases, with 11 bases between them. In DNA form, the CDR3 reads TGCGCCAGCAGCTTGATTAGGGGCGGCACCGGGGAGCTGTTTTTT. Translation: CASSLIRGGTGELFF.